This entry concerns a single T cell receptor beta chain. Its specificity is not known. The source of the sample is a study of blood T cells in healthy people across ages. The use of a sample-barcoded 5' primer and a J-beta primer mix characterized a second PCR of roughly 6 to 12 cycles. TCRdb itself ran the 5' RACE reads through MiXCR, one entry per CDR3 protein. The sample carries some 750,000 distinct CDR3 sequences, approximately 22% recorded once. Study results and caveats: More naive CD4+ cells and higher diversity marked long-lived donors relative to aged donors. Not knowing donor CMV status may have confounded expanded clonotype changes. PBMC samples, being unsorted, prevented any conclusive comparison of naive and antigen-experienced cells.

Per the germline V gene, CDR1 is SGHAT and CDR2 is FQNNGV. The V and J ends lost 7 bases and 9 bases respectively, with 22 bases between them. The CDR3 is 15 amino acids. The TCR originated in a man between 65 and 85 years old in good health. The chain couples TRBV11-2 to TRBJ2-1; unclear D gene. The sample taken for sequencing was blood. The CDR3 reads CASIHNQQRFGEQFF. The DNA for the CDR3 is TGTGCCAGCATCCACAATCAGCAACGATTTGGTGAGCAGTTCTTC. The full variable domain, in which reference TRBV11-2 and TRBJ2-1 provide the parts outside the CDR3, is EAGVAQSPRYKIIEKRQSVAFWCNPISGHATLYWYQQILGQGPKLLIQFQNNGVVDDSQLPKDRFSAERLKGVDSTLKIQPAKLEDSAVYLCASIHNQQRFGEQFFGPGTRLTVL.